A selection of T cell receptor beta chains follows, all from one sample in a study of cytomegalovirus exposure and HLA in healthy donors. Clones were read by immunoSEQ multiplex PCR, and TCRdb kept only the in-frame ones, dropping some. The sample totals some 200,000 clones; its top ten clones hold less than 0.85%. The sample consisted of PBMCs. Receptors originate from a boy aged 5-17 years in good health and CMV-seronegative. Each CDR3 is given with its conserved first and last residue. The order of the fields is V gene, J gene, CDR3 protein.

v_gene: TRBV7-9; j_gene: TRBJ1-3; CDR3aa: CASSTGLGSSGNTIYF
v_gene: TRBV2; j_gene: TRBJ2-7; CDR3aa: CASSEGTSLYEQYF
v_gene: TRBV30; j_gene: .; CDR3aa: CAWSRGARYEQYF
v_gene: TRBV9; j_gene: TRBJ1-1; CDR3aa: CASSVGRGGEAFF
v_gene: TRBV27; j_gene: TRBJ1-2; CDR3aa: CASSYTGGYGMGYGYTF
v_gene: TRBV18; j_gene: TRBJ2-1; CDR3aa: CASSTDSIDNEQFF
v_gene: TRBV30; j_gene: TRBJ1-1; CDR3aa: CAWRHRNTEAFF
v_gene: TRBV5-6; j_gene: TRBJ1-1; CDR3aa: CASSHGGTEAFF
v_gene: TRBV19; j_gene: TRBJ1-1; CDR3aa: CASSKSQRNLVTEAFF
v_gene: TRBV4-1; j_gene: TRBJ2-4; CDR3aa: CASSAPREVGAIQYF
v_gene: TRBV7-2; j_gene: TRBJ2-1; CDR3aa: CASSLSGTIDNEQFF
v_gene: TRBV5-6; j_gene: TRBJ1-2; CDR3aa: CASSLGRGGGYTF
v_gene: TRBV6-5; j_gene: TRBJ1-1; CDR3aa: CASSYSMGQGDTEAFF
v_gene: TRBV18; j_gene: TRBJ2-5; CDR3aa: CASRSVQETQYF
v_gene: TRBV6-4; j_gene: TRBJ2-2; CDR3aa: CASSDSGTTGELFF
v_gene: TRBV10-2; j_gene: TRBJ2-1; CDR3aa: CASSPTGLSEQFF
v_gene: TRBV27; j_gene: .; CDR3aa: CASSYGRGAYEQYF
v_gene: TRBV7-3; j_gene: TRBJ2-2; CDR3aa: CASRAQGAAGELFF
v_gene: TRBV27; j_gene: TRBJ2-3; CDR3aa: CASSSNPGTRGSDTQYF
v_gene: TRBV7-9; j_gene: TRBJ2-7; CDR3aa: CASSLEVPTYEQYF
v_gene: TRBV6-1; j_gene: TRBJ2-3; CDR3aa: CASSETSGGAADTQYF
v_gene: TRBV19; j_gene: TRBJ1-5; CDR3aa: CATRSQGETTSNQPQHF
v_gene: TRBV9; j_gene: .; CDR3aa: CASSVRDSVYEQYF
v_gene: TRBV2; j_gene: TRBJ2-1; CDR3aa: CASIERGSYNEQFF
v_gene: TRBV19; j_gene: TRBJ2-7; CDR3aa: CASRKGGAGEQYF
v_gene: TRBV6-5; j_gene: TRBJ1-2; CDR3aa: CASTGGGYGYTF
v_gene: TRBV7-7; j_gene: TRBJ1-5; CDR3aa: CASSHSAEEQPQHF
v_gene: TRBV11-2; j_gene: TRBJ1-1; CDR3aa: CASSLVAGTEAFF
v_gene: TRBV10-1; j_gene: TRBJ2-3; CDR3aa: CASSDLTSTDTQYF
v_gene: TRBV7-9; j_gene: TRBJ1-2; CDR3aa: CASSPKGGELYGYTF
v_gene: TRBV6-5; j_gene: TRBJ1-1; CDR3aa: CASSAGWQMNTEAFF
v_gene: TRBV6-5; j_gene: TRBJ2-7; CDR3aa: CASSYRDRTYEQYF
v_gene: TRBV27; j_gene: TRBJ2-2; CDR3aa: CASSLVGPGELFF
v_gene: TRBV30; j_gene: TRBJ1-5; CDR3aa: CAGGDRGKNNQPQHF
v_gene: TRBV27; j_gene: TRBJ2-2; CDR3aa: CASSLAPPGTGELFF
v_gene: TRBV6-5; j_gene: TRBJ2-7; CDR3aa: CASSASQESYEQYF
v_gene: TRBV9; j_gene: TRBJ2-7; CDR3aa: CASSVDGTGSYEQYF
v_gene: TRBV9; j_gene: TRBJ1-6; CDR3aa: CASSPTRGGVESPLHF
v_gene: TRBV7-2; j_gene: TRBJ2-7; CDR3aa: CASSLRDEQYF
v_gene: TRBV9; j_gene: TRBJ2-7; CDR3aa: CASSVGGGPYEQYF
v_gene: TRBV11-2; j_gene: TRBJ2-7; CDR3aa: CASSLFQVAPLEQYF
v_gene: TRBV6-6; j_gene: TRBJ1-5; CDR3aa: CASRLTVSGQPQHF
v_gene: TRBV11-2; j_gene: TRBJ2-7; CDR3aa: CASSLWLAGKFYYEQYF
v_gene: TRBV11-2; j_gene: TRBJ1-3; CDR3aa: CASRHLSGNTIYF
v_gene: TRBV7-9; j_gene: TRBJ2-3; CDR3aa: CASSFHKGQGNTDTQYF
v_gene: TRBV28; j_gene: TRBJ1-5; CDR3aa: CASLEGWEDNQPQHF
v_gene: TRBV9; j_gene: TRBJ2-5; CDR3aa: CASSSSGTQGETQYF
v_gene: TRBV5-5; j_gene: TRBJ2-7; CDR3aa: CASSMAQGVYEQYF
v_gene: TRBV30; j_gene: TRBJ1-4; CDR3aa: CAWSEESGEKLFF
v_gene: TRBV7-8; j_gene: TRBJ1-6; CDR3aa: CASRPITSSYNSPLHF
v_gene: TRBV7-6; j_gene: TRBJ2-7; CDR3aa: CASSPTSYEQYF
v_gene: TRBV15; j_gene: TRBJ1-2; CDR3aa: CATSRDASRGQGYTF
v_gene: TRBV28; j_gene: TRBJ1-1; CDR3aa: CASSFKTIFQPQGNTEAFF
v_gene: TRBV11-1; j_gene: TRBJ1-6; CDR3aa: CASSLAMSGQHSPLHF